The next 16 T cell receptor beta chains were all read from a single sample in a study of shared clonotypes between healthy human individuals. Assay used: immunoSEQ multiplex PCR; TCRdb lists only in-frame clones, some missing. The data show some 2 million clones, about 95% seen once. Only CD45RO-negative cells positively selected for CCR7 counted as naive CD8 cells, so terminally differentiated effector memory CD45RA+ cells were excluded. The specimen sequenced was naive CD8+ T cells sorted from blood. The receptors shown here come from a man between 18 and 35 years old in good health.

This clone appeared once. This chain uses TRBV7-9 with TRBJ2-3; 8 nucleotides agree with TRBD1. The germline CDR1 and CDR2 sequences are SEHNR and FQNEAQ (reference sequence). This CDR3 has 15 residues. J was trimmed by 1 base and V by 5 bases; bases with no gene match: 5. CDR3 nucleotide sequence: TGTGCCAGCAGCCGGACAGGGTCCGGCACAGATACGCAGTATTTT. Translation: CASSRTGSGTDTQYF.

The chain employs TRBV11-2 and TRBJ2-3; 7 bases align to TRBD2. Trimming at V came to 0 bases and at J to 0 bases, leaving 9 bases not matched to a gene. The length of the CDR3 is 18 residues. Germline CDR1 is SGHAT and CDR2 is FQNNGV. The CDR3, as DNA: TGTGCCAGCAGCTTAGACTCCGGGCGGGGGAAGAGCACAGATACGCAGTATTTT. Amino acids: CASSLDSGRGKSTDTQYF.

V and J are TRBV11-2 and TRBJ2-7; D may be TRBD1 (6 bases). V dropped 7 bases and J dropped 0 bases, with 25 bases sitting between them. The CDR3 totals 18 residues. Germline V gene lookup returns CDR1 SGHAT and CDR2 FQNNGV. The CDR3: CASTDRDNPLTSSYEQYF. For the CDR3, the DNA is TGTGCCAGCACCGACCGGGACAACCCCCTCACTTCCTCCTACGAGCAGTACTTC. The full variable domain, its missing parts supplied by reference TRBV11-2 and TRBJ2-7, is EAGVAQSPRYKIIEKRQSVAFWCNPISGHATLYWYQQILGQGPKLLIQFQNNGVVDDSQLPKDRFSAERLKGVDSTLKIQPAKLEDSAVYLCASTDRDNPLTSSYEQYFGPGTRLTVT.

CDR3: CASTRTGTNYGYTF. CDR3 nucleotides: TGTGCCAGCACCAGGACAGGGACAAACTATGGCTACACCTTC. The chain has TRBV27 and TRBJ1-2; 8 nucleotides match TRBD1. After removal of 7 bases from V and 2 bases from J, the junction contained 6 bases not matched to a gene. The CDR3 sequence is 14 residues long. Germline V lookup: CDR1 MNHEY, CDR2 SMNVEV (reference sequence).

J is TRBJ2-1 and V is TRBV4-3; 7 positions agree with TRBD1. J lost 8 bases, V lost 3 bases, and 10 bases had no gene match. Germline-derived CDR1 and CDR2 are LGHNA and YSLEER. The CDR3 covers 15 residues. CDR3 sequence (DNA): TGCGCCAGCAGCCATTCAAAGACAGGGATCGATGAGCAGTTCTTC. Translation: CASSHSKTGIDEQFF.

The chain is built from TRBV30 and TRBJ1-3; D not resolved. The CDR3 loop spans 14 amino acids. Germline V gene lookup returns CDR1 GTSNPN and CDR2 SVGIG (reference sequence). With 7 bases removed from V and 3 bases from J, the gap between germline ends came to 16 bases. The CDR3 loop is CASDPPDLGNTIYF. The CDR3 bases are TGTGCCTCCGACCCTCCGGATCTTGGAAACACCATATATTTT.

The genes are TRBV7-3 and TRBJ2-3, with TRBD2 as a possible D gene (5 bases). Trimming stripped 2 bases from V and 4 bases from J, with 7 bases between. The CDR3 extends over 13 amino acids. Per germline, CDR1 SGHTA and CDR2 FQGTGA. In DNA, the CDR3 is TGTGCCAGCAGCTTAGAGGGAGCAGATACGCAGTATTTT. Protein product: CASSLEGADTQYF.

CDR3 bases: TGTGCCAGCAGCGTAGGAGGGGGGGAAAGCTCCTACAATGAGCAGTTCTTC. It encodes CASSVGGGESSYNEQFF. The V call is TRBV9, the J call TRBJ2-1, with a weak D call TRBD2 (7 bases). Deletions cut 0 bases from V and 0 bases from J, with 13 bases between. This CDR3 spans 17 amino acids. Germline CDR1 is SGDLS and CDR2 is YYNGEE.

This chain links TRBV28 with TRBJ1-2; 7 nucleotides align to TRBD1. The CDR3 is made up of 14 amino acids. Germline assignment: CDR1 MDHEN and CDR2 SYDVKM. Unmatched junction bases numbered 3, after V lost 3 bases and J lost 2 bases. CDR3 amino acids: CASSFGTDNYGYTF. As DNA, the CDR3 is TGTGCCAGCAGTTTCGGGACAGACAACTATGGCTACACCTTC.

The chain links TRBV4-2 to TRBJ1-6, with D tentatively TRBD1 (6 bases). The germline V gene has CDR1 LGHNA and CDR2 YNFKEQ. The CDR3 totals 15 residues. V was clipped by 5 bases and J by 5 bases, with 13 bases between them. The CDR3 reads CASSSEPGDNSPLHF. The CDR3 bases are TGTGCCAGCAGCTCGGAACCAGGGGATAATTCACCCCTCCACTTT.

The chain is built from TRBV7-6 and TRBJ2-1; 12 bases map to TRBD2. Trimming cost V 5 bases and J 2 bases; bases outside gene matches: 4. The CDR3 covers 16 residues. Germline-derived CDR1 and CDR2 are SGHVS and FNYEAQ. CDR3 residues: CASSNLAGGPYNEQFF. The CDR3 DNA sequence: TGTGCCAGCAGCAACCTAGCGGGAGGGCCCTACAATGAGCAGTTCTTC.

The chain links TRBV2 to TRBJ2-4; 8 bases are a match to TRBD1. V trimming: 5 bases; J trimming: 0 bases; junction bases outside the gene matches: 15. The CDR3 has 19 residues. Per the germline V gene, CDR1 is SNHLY and CDR2 is FYNNEI. The CDR3, as DNA: TGTGCCAGCAGTTTACCGGGACAGGCGATCCTTGTAGCCAAAAACATTCAGTACTTC. This gives the protein CASSLPGQAILVAKNIQYF.

This chain joins TRBV30 and TRBJ1-2; a weak D match, TRBD1 (6 bases). The CDR3 has 14 residues. Trimming took 5 bases from V and 2 from J, leaving 15 bases between them. Germline V CDR1 and CDR2: GTSNPN, SVGIG (reference sequence). CDR3 sequence reads: CAWGENRENYGYTF. The CDR3 DNA sequence: TGTGCCTGGGGTGAAAACAGGGAAAACTATGGCTACACCTTC.

The chain couples TRBV7-9 to TRBJ2-2; 7 bases map to TRBD1. The CDR3 consists of 17 residues. The germline gives CDR1 SEHNR, CDR2 FQNEAQ (reference sequence). Trimming took 6 bases from V and 3 from J; bases not matched to a gene: 13. The CDR3 here is CASRTFDRDEDTGELFF. The CDR3 coding sequence is TGTGCCAGCAGGACTTTCGACAGGGATGAGGACACCGGGGAGCTGTTTTTT.

J is TRBJ1-3 and V is TRBV4-1; no clear D. Germline V CDR1 and CDR2: MGHRA, YSYEKL. The CDR3 runs to 17 residues. V dropped 6 bases and J dropped 0 bases, with 18 bases sitting between them. CDR3 in amino acids: CASRSFETFGSGNTIYF. As DNA, the CDR3 is TGCGCCAGCAGATCTTTTGAGACATTCGGCTCTGGAAACACCATATATTTT.

This chain links TRBV25-1 with TRBJ1-2, with D perhaps TRBD1 (6 bases). The V gene lost 1 base and the J gene lost 4 bases, with 10 bases spanning the gap. From germline, CDR1 is MGHDK and CDR2 SYGVNS. This CDR3 has 14 residues. This chain's CDR3 is CASSESGGPYGYTF. Here the CDR3 DNA reads TGTGCCAGCAGTGAATCCGGGGGGCCCTATGGCTACACCTTC.